These 5 T cell receptor beta chains came from one sample sequenced in a study of cytomegalovirus exposure and HLA in healthy donors. With 60 Vbeta and 13 Jbeta primers, the PCR was carried out. Data came from immunoSEQ multiplex PCR; TCRdb stores just in-frame clones and leaves some out. The sample yields under 200,000 clones, around 80% seen once. Sample: PBMCs. These receptors were taken from a male donor in good health and CMV-seronegative.

This sequence joins TRBV2 and TRBJ2-5; D unresolved. The CDR3 consists of 13 residues. V was clipped by 7 bases and J by 5 bases, with 14 bases between them. The germline V gene encodes CDR1 SNHLY and CDR2 FYNNEI. CDR3 in DNA: TGTGCCAGCAATGGCCGCACATGGGAGACCCAGTACTTC. As protein: CASNGRTWETQYF. The full variable domain, completed using reference TRBV2 and TRBJ2-5, is EPEVTQTPSHQVTQMGQEVILRCVPISNHLYFYWYRQILGQKVEFLVSFYNNEISEKSEIFDDQFSVERPDGSNFTLKIRSTKLEDSAMYFCASNGRTWETQYFGPGTRLLVL.

This chain joins TRBV19 and TRBJ1-5; D remains unclear. Trimming pared 3 bases from V and 11 bases from J, leaving 11 bases between. The CDR3 is 12 residues long. Germline V gene lookup returns CDR1 LNHDA and CDR2 SQIVND (reference sequence). The CDR3 coding sequence is TGTGCCAGTAGTATGTCCGGGTTGGCCCAGCATTTT. As protein: CASSMSGLAQHF.

The rearrangement uses TRBV4-1 and TRBJ1-5; a possible D gene is TRBD1 (5 bases). The CDR3 spans 15 residues. Per the germline V gene, CDR1 is MGHRA and CDR2 is YSYEKL. Trimming pared 4 bases from V and 6 bases from J, leaving 16 bases between. This chain's CDR3 is CASSPFSRGGQPQHF. The CDR3 nucleotides read TGCGCCAGCAGCCCCTTCTCCCGCGGGGGTCAGCCCCAGCATTTT.

This clone turned up a few times. The chain recombines TRBV6-6 with TRBJ1-1; tentative D call: TRBD1 (5 bases). V gave up 11 bases and J gave up 4 bases, with 20 bases separating them. The CDR3 is made up of 14 amino acids. Germline CDR1 and CDR2: MNHNY and SVGAGI (reference sequence). The DNA for the CDR3 is TGTGCCCATCGAGAAGCGGGCGGGGGCACTGAAGCTTTCTTT. It specifies CAHREAGGGTEAFF.

J is TRBJ2-1 and V is TRBV14, with D perhaps matching TRBD1 (6 bases). The CDR3 contains 17 residues. Germline V gives CDR1 SGHDN, CDR2 FVKESK. The V gene lost 1 base and the J gene lost 7 bases, with 20 bases spanning the gap. This CDR3 is CASSQGRWGLRRNEQFF. The CDR3 DNA sequence: TGTGCCAGCAGCCAAGGTAGATGGGGGCTGAGGAGGAATGAGCAGTTCTTC.